The rows below give T cell receptor beta chains drawn from one sample of a study of cytomegalovirus exposure and HLA in healthy donors. Profiled with immunoSEQ multiplex PCR; TCRdb holds only in-frame clones, not every one. This table has about 98,000 clones, about 83% appearing once. Sample: PBMCs. These receptor sequences come from a female donor in good health and CMV-seropositive. CDR3s include the opening cysteine and the closing phenylalanine or tryptophan. D genes are given only for firm matches. Clone sizes are given selectively: once, few, many, or a class where the clone is expanded.

J	V	D	size	DNA	CDR3
TRBJ2-1	TRBV6-5	TRBD2	-	TGTGCCAGCAGTTACTCTGGGACTAGCTCGTATGAGCAGTTCTTC	CASSYSGTSSYEQFF
TRBJ2-1	TRBV6-1	TRBD2	-	TGTGCCAGCAGTGGGGTTGGACTAGCGGGGGTGGATGAGCAGTTCTTC	CASSGVGLAGVDEQFF
TRBJ1-2	TRBV5-1	TRBD1	-	TGCGCCAGCAGCTTGGCCGGGGACAGCCTCTATGGCTACACCTTC	CASSLAGDSLYGYTF
TRBJ1-2	TRBV7-2	TRBD1	-	TGTGCCAGCTGCCGGGGACAGGCCCTCCGTGAAGGCTACACCTTC	CASCRGQALREGYTF
TRBJ2-7	TRBV29-1	-	-	TGCAGCGTTGAGGAAGGGGCCAGGGAGCAGTACTTC	CSVEEGAREQYF
TRBJ2-5	TRBV6-6	TRBD2	-	TGTGCCACCCGACTAGCGGGAGCAGGAGAGCAGTACTTC	CATRLAGAGEQYF
TRBJ2-1	TRBV6-1	-	-	TGTGCCAGCAGTGAACAGTCCCGGGGGTGGTACAATGAGCAGTTCTTC	CASSEQSRGWYNEQFF
TRBJ1-2	TRBV9	-	-	TGTGCCAGCAGCGTAGCCTCGTCTAACTATGGCTACACCTTC	CASSVASSNYGYTF
TRBJ1-1	TRBV6-5	-	-	TGTGCCAGCAGATGGAGCCTGAACACTGAAGCTTTCTTT	CASRWSLNTEAFF
TRBJ2-3	TRBV28	TRBD2	-	TGTGCCAGCAGTCGGGCTAGCGGGGGCGGCACAGATACGCAGTATTTT	CASSRASGGGTDTQYF
TRBJ2-6	TRBV4-1	-	-	TGCGCCAGCAGCCAATTGGCCCATGTAATCAGCTCTGGGGCCAACGTCCTGACTTTC	CASSQLAHVISSGANVLTF
TRBJ1-4	TRBV14	-	-	TGTGCCAGCAGCCAAGAAAAGATCGTCGGGGAAAAACTGTTTTTT	CASSQEKIVGEKLFF
TRBJ2-7	TRBV5-6	TRBD1	-	TGTGCCAGCAGCCCGTGGAACAGGGGCCGAGTTTCCTACGAGCAGTACTTC	CASSPWNRGRVSYEQYF
TRBJ2-7	TRBV2	-	-	TGTGCCAGCAGCGCCCCAGGGGCCGCTTCCTACGAGCAGTACTTC	CASSAPGAASYEQYF
TRBJ1-1	TRBV4-1	TRBD1	-	TGCGCCAGCAGCCAATTCACCGGGACAGGGGGCGGCGGCACTGAAGCTTTCTTT	CASSQFTGTGGGGTEAFF
TRBJ1-6	TRBV5-1	TRBD1	-	TGCGCCAGCAGCTCAACAGGGGGCGTAGATTCACCCCTCCACTTT	CASSSTGGVDSPLHF
TRBJ2-1	TRBV28	TRBD2	-	TGTGCCAGCAGTTTAGGCGGACTAGCGGACAATGAGCAGTTCTTC	CASSLGGLADNEQFF
TRBJ2-7	TRBV7-9	-	once	TGTGCCAGCAGCTTAGTTTCTAGTCCCTCGAACCCCTACGAGCAGTACTTC	CASSLVSSPSNPYEQYF
TRBJ1-1	TRBV28	TRBD1	-	TGTGCCAGCGGCCCCCGTACGACAGGGACGACACAAGCTTTCTTT	CASGPRTTGTTQAFF
TRBJ1-4	TRBV15	-	-	TGTGCCACCAGCAGAGAAACTTCGCGAACTAATGAAAAACTGTTTTTT	CATSRETSRTNEKLFF
TRBJ2-7	TRBV25-1	TRBD2	-	TGTGCCAGCAGTGACTCAGCGGGAGGACCTCGAGAGCAGTACTTC	CASSDSAGGPREQYF
TRBJ2-7	TRBV29-1	-	-	TGCAGCGGCGGACTGGGCTCCTACGAGCAGTACTTC	CSGGLGSYEQYF
TRBJ2-1	TRBV4-1	-	-	TGCGCCAGCAGCCAAGGGGCGGGGGCTGAGCAGTTCTTC	CASSQGAGAEQFF
TRBJ1-2	TRBV12-5	-	-	TGTGCTAGTGGTTTGGGGCCGGGGACTAACTATGGCTACACCTTC	CASGLGPGTNYGYTF
TRBJ2-7	TRBV5-1	TRBD2	-	TGCGCCAGCAGACCCGGGACTAGCGGGTACTACGAGCAGTACTTC	CASRPGTSGYYEQYF
TRBJ1-1	TRBV5-5	-	-	TGTGCCAGCAGCTCCAGGACCGGCCGGGGCACTGAAGCTTTCTTT	CASSSRTGRGTEAFF
TRBJ1-2	TRBV4-2	-	-	TGTGCCAGCAGCCAAGGAGGGGGCTATGGCTACACCTTC	CASSQGGGYGYTF
TRBJ1-5	TRBV21-1	-	-	TGTGCCAGCAGGCGGACAGTGCAAAATAGCAATCAGCCCCAGCATTTT	CASRRTVQNSNQPQHF
TRBJ1-6	TRBV27	-	-	TGTGCCAGCACCCCAGGGGCAAGTTCACCCCTCCACTTT	CASTPGASSPLHF
TRBJ2-2	TRBV4-1	-	-	TGCGCCAGCAGCCAAGAAGGCAGAGTTAGCGGTTTTAACACCGGGGAGCTGTTTTTT	CASSQEGRVSGFNTGELFF
TRBJ1-5	TRBV27	TRBD1	-	TGTGCCAGCAGTTTACAGGGGACAGGGATTGGGCCCCAGCATTTT	CASSLQGTGIGPQHF
TRBJ1-2	TRBV13	TRBD1	-	TGTGCCAGCAGCTTGGCTAGACAGGGTTCCGACTATGGCTACACCTTC	CASSLARQGSDYGYTF
TRBJ2-7	TRBV6-1	-	-	TGTGCCAGCAGTGCTCCCGACAGCTCCTACGAGCAGTACTTC	CASSAPDSSYEQYF
TRBJ1-1	TRBV19	TRBD1	once	TGTGCCAGTATCGGGACAGGGGTCACTGAAGCTTTCTTT	CASIGTGVTEAFF
TRBJ1-2	TRBV5-1	TRBD1	once	TGCGCCAGCAGCACGGACAGGGAGGGTGGCTACACCTTC	CASSTDREGGYTF
TRBJ1-2	TRBV5-1	TRBD1	-	TGCGCCAGCAGCCGTTCGTTGGACAGGGCCTATGGCTACCCCTTC	CASSRSLDRAYGYPF
TRBJ1-3	TRBV7-2	-	-	TGTGCCAGCAGCTTAAGGGGGTCCGGAACAGGGATAGGTGGGAACACCATATATTTT	CASSLRGSGTGIGGNTIYF
TRBJ2-7	TRBV6-5	TRBD1	-	TGTGCCAGCAGCCGTGGGGACAGGGAGTTAGGCGAGCAGTACTTC	CASSRGDRELGEQYF
TRBJ2-4	TRBV11-3	TRBD2	-	TGTGCCAGCAGCCCAGGACCGGGAGGAGCCAAAAACATTCAGTACTTC	CASSPGPGGAKNIQYF
TRBJ2-7	TRBV27	-	-	TGTGCCAGCAGTCTAACAGGGAATCAGGCTCACGAGCAGTACTTC	CASSLTGNQAHEQYF
TRBJ2-3	TRBV27	TRBD2	-	TGTGCCAGCAGTTTAATACAGGACCCCGCTAGCGGGTCTAATACGCAGTATTTT	CASSLIQDPASGSNTQYF
TRBJ2-2	TRBV11-2	-	-	TGTGCCAGCAGCTTAGGGGGAGCCGGGGAGCTGTTTTTT	CASSLGGAGELFF
TRBJ2-1	TRBV7-3	-	few	TGTGCCAGCAGCTCGACCGGGACATTAGGCAATGAGCAGTTCTTC	CASSSTGTLGNEQFF
TRBJ2-7	TRBV19	-	-	TGTGCCAGTAGTCAAACAGGGAACTCCTACGAGCAGTACTTC	CASSQTGNSYEQYF
TRBJ1-2	TRBV4-1	-	once	TGCGCCAGCAACTCAAACTATGGCTACACCTTC	CASNSNYGYTF
TRBJ1-2	TRBV18	-	-	TGTGCCAGCTCACCCGTCCCCTATGGCTACACCTTC	CASSPVPYGYTF
TRBJ1-6	TRBV25-1	-	-	TGTGCCAGCTCGACAGGATTTAATTCACCCCTCCACTTT	CASSTGFNSPLHF
TRBJ2-7	TRBV5-6	TRBD2	-	TGTGCCAGCAGCTTGGCTTGGCGGGAGGGGAATCTCTGGGCTCACGAGCAGTACTTC	CASSLAWREGNLWAHEQYF
TRBJ1-1	TRBV19	-	-	TGTGCCAGTAGTATAAACTCCGGGGCTGAAGCTTTCTTT	CASSINSGAEAFF
TRBJ2-3	TRBV5-5	TRBD2	-	TGTGCCAGCAGCTCTAGCGGTTGGGGAGATACGCAGTATTTT	CASSSSGWGDTQYF
TRBJ2-7	TRBV5-6	-	-	TGTGCCAGCAGCTGGACAGATTTCTCCTACGAGCAGTACTTC	CASSWTDFSYEQYF
TRBJ2-3	TRBV7-6	-	-	TGTGCCAGCAGCTTAGGGTCTCTAGCGTCTGCAGATACGCAGTATTTT	CASSLGSLASADTQYF
TRBJ1-1	TRBV9	-	-	TGTGCCAGCAGCGTAGCTTCCGGGTTCGGCACTGAAGCTTTCTTT	CASSVASGFGTEAFF
TRBJ1-5	TRBV5-1	TRBD1	-	TGCGCCAGCAGCCCGGGACAGGGTGGACAGCCCCAGCATTTT	CASSPGQGGQPQHF
TRBJ2-7	TRBV6-5	TRBD2	-	TGTGCCAGCAGCCTTCGGGTAGCGGGTTCCTACGAGCAGTACTTC	CASSLRVAGSYEQYF
TRBJ2-5	TRBV25-1	-	-	TGTGCCAGCAGTGAATATCGAAGGGGACAAGAGACCCAGTACTTC	CASSEYRRGQETQYF
TRBJ2-3	TRBV7-6	TRBD2	few	TGTGCCAGCAGCTTAGGCCTAGCGGGAGACGGGCACACAGATACGCAGTATTTT	CASSLGLAGDGHTDTQYF
TRBJ2-5	TRBV11-3	TRBD1	-	TGTGCCAGCAGCTTAGGGGTTGACAGGGTACAAGAGACCCAGTACTTC	CASSLGVDRVQETQYF
TRBJ1-5	TRBV25-1	-	-	TGTGCCAGCAGTGGGTGGGGGGATCAGCCCCAGCATTTT	CASSGWGDQPQHF
TRBJ2-1	TRBV27	-	once	TGTGCCAGCAGTTTAGCGGCAGGGTTCTACAATGAGCAGTTCTTC	CASSLAAGFYNEQFF